What follows are 9 T cell receptor beta chains derived from one specimen sequenced in a study of tissue T cells after allogeneic stem cell transplantation. Measured with immunoSEQ multiplex PCR; TCRdb has only the in-frame clones, and not every one. The data contain 8,700 or so clones, roughly 44% of them singletons. Time point defined: mouse harvest day 7 after allogeneic transplant. Tail vein injection delivered 10^7 T-cell-depleted bone marrow cells and 10^6 splenic CD5+ T cells. The sample taken for sequencing was gut tissue. The source is a female BALB/c mouse given C57BL/6 T cells with graft-versus-host disease after an allogeneic hematopoietic cell transplant.

In regard to this clone: Gene labels here are mouse ones. The CDR3 end lies 1 residue beyond the end of the read and is filled in from the germline J gene. The chain combines TRBV26 with TRBJ1-1, with D tentatively TRBD1 (5 bases). This CDR3 region has 14 residues. V was shortened by 4 bases and J by 0 bases, with 9 bases between the two germline ends. Germline CDR1 reads KGHPV; CDR2 reads FQNQEV (reference sequence). CDR3 protein: CASSRGGSNTEVFF. The CDR3 DNA, read in part, is TGTGCCAGCAGTCGTGGGGGATCAAACACAGAAGTCTTC.

This clone has a handful of counts. The gene names here belong to mouse. The CDR3 is cut off 1 residue early in the read; its end comes from the germline J gene. Different DNA sequences within this sample yield the same CDR3. The gene calls are TRBV16 and TRBJ2-7; 9 bases are a match to TRBD2. Trimming cost V 3 bases and J 0 bases; bases outside gene matches: 0. Germline CDR1 and CDR2: SGHSA and FRNQAP. The CDR3 length is 14 residues. The CDR3 here is CASSFWGGSYEQYF. The DNA read from the CDR3 is TGTGCAAGCAGCTTCTGGGGGGGCTCCTATGAACAGTAC.

The sample holds a few counts of this clone. Each gene name is a mouse one. The read comes to an end 1 residue before the CDR3 does, leaving the germline J gene to fill in the end. The rearrangement joins TRBV31 to TRBJ2-7; 10 bases line up with TRBD2. Trimming removed 1 base from V and 5 bases from J; junction bases left unmatched: 2. The CDR3 contains 13 residues. CDR1 and CDR2 from the germline V gene are GKSSPN and SITVG. The sequenced part of the CDR3 DNA is TGTGCCTGGAGTCGAGACTGGGGGGATGAACAGTAC. It is translated as CAWSRDWGDEQY. The CDR3 in its entirety is CAWSRDWGDEQYF.

A few counts support this clone. Gene names denote mouse genes. The missing CDR3 end, 1 residue past where the read stops, is filled in from the germline J gene. The gene calls are TRBV26 and TRBJ1-3; no clear D. V lost 2 bases and J lost 4, with 3 bases in between. This CDR3 spans 12 amino acids. CDR1 is KGHPV and CDR2 is FQNQEV in the germline V gene (reference sequence). Incomplete CDR3 DNA: TGTGCCAGCAGTCTGCCGGGAAATACGCTCTAT. Protein product: CASSLPGNTLY. The whole CDR3 sequence reads CASSLPGNTLYF.

Of note for this clone: All gene names here are mouse names. The read finishes 1 residue shy of the CDR3 end, and the germline J gene is used to complete it. V usage is TRBV26 and J usage is TRBJ1-6; D call uncertain. TRBJ1-6 belongs to the ORF category, with a function that is uncertain. V lost 4 bases and J 4 bases, leaving 5 bases between the germline ends. The CDR3 totals 13 residues. CDR1 and CDR2 from the germline V gene are KGHPV and FQNQEV (reference sequence). CDR3 sequence: CASSPSYNSPLYF. The covered CDR3 bases are TGTGCCAGCAGTCCTTCGTATAATTCGCCCCTCTAC.

This clone was seen more than once but under ten times. Mouse names are used for the genes. Read sequence stops 1 residue before the CDR3 end, and the germline J gene provides the missing end. This chain links TRBV26 with TRBJ2-7, with 8 bases fitting TRBD1. Trimming cost V 2 bases and J 7 bases; bases outside gene matches: 4. The length of the CDR3 is 13 residues. Germline loops: CDR1 KGHPV, CDR2 FQNQEV (reference sequence). CDR3 protein: CASSLDRGREQYF. The sequenced part of the CDR3 DNA is TGTGCCAGCAGTCTGGACAGGGGAAGGGAACAGTAC.

Regarding this clone: Germline and genes: mouse. CDR3 DNA (partial): TGTGCCAGCAGTCTGAGAGGGCGGGACACCTTGTAC. Its protein product is CASSLRGRDTLY. The CDR3 reads in full as CASSLRGRDTLYF. The genes are TRBV26 and TRBJ2-4; unclear D gene. Sequencing ends 1 residue short of the CDR3 end; the germline J gene provides the rest. This CDR3 spans 13 amino acids. Per germline, CDR1 KGHPV and CDR2 FQNQEV (reference sequence). V lost 2 bases and J lost 7, with 10 bases in between.

In the case of this clone: Gene labels here are mouse ones. The read gets to within 1 residue of the CDR3 end, and the germline J gene fills in the rest. This chain joins TRBV26 and TRBJ2-7; possibly TRBD1 for D (5 bases). Germline lookup yields CDR1 KGHPV and CDR2 FQNQEV (reference sequence). The CDR3 length is 13 residues. V shed 0 bases and J shed 7 bases, with 10 bases lying between them. CDR3 DNA (partial): TGTGCCAGCAGTCTGTCCCAGGGCGTGGAACAGTAC. This translates into CASSLSQGVEQY. The CDR3 in its entirety is CASSLSQGVEQYF.

Notes on this clone: The gene symbols are mouse symbols. The sequence runs out 1 residue before the end of the CDR3; the remainder is reconstructed from the germline J gene. This chain connects TRBV26 to TRBJ2-5; D not certain. With 4 bases removed from V and 0 bases from J, the gap between germline ends came to 8 bases. CDR1 KGHPV and CDR2 FQNQEV come from the germline V gene (reference sequence). The CDR3 consists of 14 residues. The sequenced CDR3 bases are TGTGCCAGCAGTCAGGGCATTAACCAAGACACCCAGTAC. As protein: CASSQGINQDTQY. The whole CDR3 region reads CASSQGINQDTQYF.